This T cell receptor (beta chain) was profiled in a study of T cell changes during pregnancy in multiple sclerosis. CDR1 is SGHVS, CDR2 FQNEAQ, per germline. V was clipped by 5 bases and J by 4 bases, with 15 bases between them. The CDR3 loop spans 14 amino acids. Assay: immunoSEQ multiplex PCR; the TCRdb copy retains only in-frame clones and omits some. The sample holds about 89,000 clones, 94% seen once. The specimen was peripheral blood, collected in the third trimester of pregnancy. V gene TRBV7-8 combines with J gene TRBJ2-7; a weak D match, TRBD1 (6 bases). This TCR came from a female donor with multiple sclerosis, enrolled in a pregnancy study. The CDR3 bases are TGTGCCAGCAGCCCCGGACAGCAGTTTTACGAGCAGTACTTC. Its translation is CASSPGQQFYEQYF.